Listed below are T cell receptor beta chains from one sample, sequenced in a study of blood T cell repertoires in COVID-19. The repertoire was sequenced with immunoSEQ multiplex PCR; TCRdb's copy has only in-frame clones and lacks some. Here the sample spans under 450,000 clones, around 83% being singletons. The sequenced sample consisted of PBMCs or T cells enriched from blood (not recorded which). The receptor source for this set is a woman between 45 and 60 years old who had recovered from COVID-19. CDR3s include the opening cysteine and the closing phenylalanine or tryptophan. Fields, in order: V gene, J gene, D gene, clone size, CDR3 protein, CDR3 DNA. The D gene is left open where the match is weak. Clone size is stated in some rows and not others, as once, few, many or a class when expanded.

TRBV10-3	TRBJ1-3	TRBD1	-	CAISESETGLFGNTIYF	TGTGCCATCAGTGAGTCGGAGACAGGGCTTTTCGGAAACACCATATATTTT
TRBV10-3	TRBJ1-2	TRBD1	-	CAISGGTGAFYGYTF	TGTGCCATCAGTGGGGGGACAGGCGCCTTCTATGGCTACACCTTC
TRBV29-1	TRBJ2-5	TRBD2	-	CSVDPGLAGLETQYF	TGCAGCGTGGACCCTGGACTAGCGGGTTTGGAGACCCAGTACTTC
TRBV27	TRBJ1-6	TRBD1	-	CASSLGTGLGSPLHF	TGTGCCAGCAGTTTAGGGACAGGGTTGGGATCACCCCTCCACTTT
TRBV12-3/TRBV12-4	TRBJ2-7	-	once	CASSRDSYEQYF	TGTGCCAGCAGCCGCGACAGTTACGAGCAGTACTTC
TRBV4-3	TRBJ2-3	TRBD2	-	CASSQGLAGGRVDTQYF	TGCGCCAGCAGCCAAGGACTAGCGGGGGGGCGGGTAGATACGCAGTATTTT
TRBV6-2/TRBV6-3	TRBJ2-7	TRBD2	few	CASSPKTSGRYNEQYF	TGTGCCAGCAGTCCAAAGACTAGCGGGAGATACAACGAGCAGTACTTC
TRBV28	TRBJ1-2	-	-	CASSFIRGYTF	TGTGCCAGCAGTTTTATCCGGGGCTACACCTTC
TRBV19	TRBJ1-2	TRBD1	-	CASTNRGRDGYTF	TGTGCCAGTACGAACAGGGGAAGGGATGGCTACACCTTC
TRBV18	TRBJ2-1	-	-	CASSPPLAKSYNEQFF	TGTGCCAGCTCACCACCGCTAGCGAAATCCTACAATGAGCAGTTCTTC
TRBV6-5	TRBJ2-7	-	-	CASSYSADSTYEQYF	TGTGCCAGCAGTTACTCAGCGGACTCCACCTACGAGCAGTACTTC
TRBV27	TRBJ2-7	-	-	CASSRGLTYEQYF	TGTGCCAGCAGTAGGGGCCTTACCTACGAGCAGTACTTC
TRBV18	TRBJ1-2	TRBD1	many	CASSPQRLGQGVSGYTF	TGTGCCAGCTCACCACAAAGATTGGGACAGGGGGTTAGTGGCTACACCTTC
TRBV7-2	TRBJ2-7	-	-	CASSLYNSGYEQYF	TGTGCCAGCAGCTTGTATAACTCAGGGTACGAGCAGTACTTC
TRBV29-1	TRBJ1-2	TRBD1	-	CSVEDQGVRFYGYTF	TGCAGCGTTGAAGACCAGGGGGTCCGGTTCTATGGCTACACCTTC
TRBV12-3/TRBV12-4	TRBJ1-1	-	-	CASKDTNTEAFF	TGTGCCAGCAAGGACACGAACACTGAAGCTTTCTTT
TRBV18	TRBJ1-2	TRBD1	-	CASSPETGSYGYTF	TGTGCCAGCTCACCAGAGACAGGGTCCTATGGCTACACCTTC
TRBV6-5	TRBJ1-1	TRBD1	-	CASRGTGEAFF	TGTGCCAGCAGGGGGACAGGTGAAGCTTTCTTT
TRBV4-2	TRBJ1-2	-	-	CASSQGGGDGYTF	TGTGCCAGCAGCCAAGGGGGAGGTGATGGCTACACCTTC
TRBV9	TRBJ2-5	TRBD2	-	CASSVTSGRTETQYF	TGTGCCAGCAGCGTTACTAGCGGGAGGACAGAGACCCAGTACTTC
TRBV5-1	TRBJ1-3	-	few	CASSPDTPLRDTIYF	TGCGCCAGCAGCCCAGACACCCCTCTTAGAGACACCATATATTTT
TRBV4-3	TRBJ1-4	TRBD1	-	CASSQTSGQGVGKLFF	TGCGCCAGCAGCCAAACGTCGGGACAGGGGGTTGGAAAACTGTTTTTT
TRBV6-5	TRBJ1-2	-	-	CASSYGGTGSYTF	TGTGCCAGCAGTTATGGGGGGACGGGATCTTACACCTTC
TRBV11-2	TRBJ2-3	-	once	CASSRAGPDTQYF	TGTGCCAGCAGCCGAGCGGGCCCAGATACGCAGTATTTT